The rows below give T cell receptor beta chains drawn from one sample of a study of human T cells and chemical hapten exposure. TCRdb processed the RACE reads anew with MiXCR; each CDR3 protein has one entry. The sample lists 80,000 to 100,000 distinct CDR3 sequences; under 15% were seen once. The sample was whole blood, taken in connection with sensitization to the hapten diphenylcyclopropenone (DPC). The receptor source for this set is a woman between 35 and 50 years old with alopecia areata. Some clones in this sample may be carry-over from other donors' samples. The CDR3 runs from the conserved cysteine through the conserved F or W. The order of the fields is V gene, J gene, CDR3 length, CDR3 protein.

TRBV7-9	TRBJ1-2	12	CASSLDRHGYTF
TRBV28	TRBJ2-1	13	CASGRQGRNEQFF
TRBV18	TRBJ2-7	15	CASSPTGTGGSEQYF
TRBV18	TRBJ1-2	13	CASSPRDSLRYTF
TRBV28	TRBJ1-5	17	CALSQVTGYGPNQPQHF
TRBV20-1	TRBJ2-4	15	CSAREGLITKNIQYF
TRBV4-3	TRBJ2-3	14	CASSQDSRTDTQYF
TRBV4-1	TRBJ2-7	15	CASSQVLAGNYEQYF
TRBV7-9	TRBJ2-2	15	CASSLIQGNTGELFF
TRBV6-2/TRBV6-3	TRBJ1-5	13	CASSWDGGRPQHF
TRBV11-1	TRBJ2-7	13	CASSLGGRTEQYF
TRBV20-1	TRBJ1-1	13	CSARTGVNTEAFF
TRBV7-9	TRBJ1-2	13	CASRTTGGYGYTF
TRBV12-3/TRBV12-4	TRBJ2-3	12	CASTPRRDTQYF
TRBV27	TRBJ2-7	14	CASGEGTGGYEQYF
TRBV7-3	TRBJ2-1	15	CASSSDSGPYNEQFF
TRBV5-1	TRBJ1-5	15	CASSLVGGHGQPQHF
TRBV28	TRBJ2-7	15	CASSSRQPGSYEQYF
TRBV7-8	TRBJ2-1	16	CASSLSSGRNYNEQFF
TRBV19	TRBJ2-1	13	CASSSAFNYEQFF
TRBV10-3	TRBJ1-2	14	CAISELQGGYGYTF
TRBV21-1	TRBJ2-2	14	CASFPPPNTGELFF
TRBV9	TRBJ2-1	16	CASSVAAGVAYNEQFF
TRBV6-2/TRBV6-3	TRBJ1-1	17	CASSFERTGNMNTEAFF
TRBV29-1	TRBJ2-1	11	CSVRPYNEQFF
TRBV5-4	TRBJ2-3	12	CASSLESGLGYF
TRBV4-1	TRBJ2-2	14	CASSHNTEAGELFF
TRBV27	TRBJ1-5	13	CASSLSNGQPQHF
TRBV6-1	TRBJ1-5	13	CASRANEGQPQHF
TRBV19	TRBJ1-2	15	CASRPPGTGVYGYTF
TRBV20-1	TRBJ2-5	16	CSARVGSGHQAETQYF
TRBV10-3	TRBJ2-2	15	CAISDPTRGAGELFF
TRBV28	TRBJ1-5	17	CASSLSNSAGSNQPQHF
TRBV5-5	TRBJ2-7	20	CASSFIGGGTVGTISYEQYF
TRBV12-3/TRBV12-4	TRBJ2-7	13	CASSRTGSYEQYF
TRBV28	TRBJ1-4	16	CASSPAGVSTNEKLFF
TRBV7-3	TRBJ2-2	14	CASSSQTLTGELFF
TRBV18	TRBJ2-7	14	CASSPPGFSYEQYF
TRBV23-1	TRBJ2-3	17	CASSPTGLRGVSDTQYF
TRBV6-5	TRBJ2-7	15	CASSGTAGGAYEQYF